The entry below gives a single TCR beta chain sequence along with its context. Its target is not known. The data are from a study of shared clonotypes between healthy human individuals. Overall study findings and caveats: Clonotypes not shared had lower generation probabilities than those common to all four donors.

Data came from immunoSEQ multiplex PCR; TCRdb stores just in-frame clones and leaves some out. The sample holds around 1.5 million clones, approximately 98% seen once. The clonotype originates from a man younger than 40 in good health. Sequencing used naive CD4+ T cells sorted from blood. The sample's subset: CD45RA+ positively selected.

CDR3 nucleotide sequence: TGTGCCAGCAGCGAGAATCCTAGCACAGATACGCAGTATTTT. Residues: CASSENPSTDTQYF. The chain combines TRBV7-8 with TRBJ2-3; no definite D call. This CDR3 comprises 14 residues. CDR1 is SGHVS and CDR2 is FQNEAQ in the germline V gene. The V end lost 5 bases, the J end lost 0 bases, and 9 bases lay between the germline ends.